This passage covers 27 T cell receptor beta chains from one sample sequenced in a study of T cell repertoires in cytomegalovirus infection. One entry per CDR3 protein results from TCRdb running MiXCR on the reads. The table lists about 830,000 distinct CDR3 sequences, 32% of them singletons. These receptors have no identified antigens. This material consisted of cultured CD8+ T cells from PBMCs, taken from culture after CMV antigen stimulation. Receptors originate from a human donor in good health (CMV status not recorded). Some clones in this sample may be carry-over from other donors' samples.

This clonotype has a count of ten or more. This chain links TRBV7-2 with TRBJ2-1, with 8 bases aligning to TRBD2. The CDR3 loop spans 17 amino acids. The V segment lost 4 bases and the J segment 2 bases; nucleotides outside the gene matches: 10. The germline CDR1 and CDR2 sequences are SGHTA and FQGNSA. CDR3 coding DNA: TGTGCCAGCAGCTCCCTCCCCGGGACTAGGCCCTACAATGAGCAGTTCTTC. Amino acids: CASSSLPGTRPYNEQFF.

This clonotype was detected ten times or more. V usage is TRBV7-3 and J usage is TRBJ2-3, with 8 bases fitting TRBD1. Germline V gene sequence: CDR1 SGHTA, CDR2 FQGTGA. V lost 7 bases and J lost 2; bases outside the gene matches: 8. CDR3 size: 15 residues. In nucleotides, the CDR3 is TGTGCCAGCACCGCGACAGGGGCTTACACAGATACGCAGTATTTT. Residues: CASTATGAYTDTQYF.

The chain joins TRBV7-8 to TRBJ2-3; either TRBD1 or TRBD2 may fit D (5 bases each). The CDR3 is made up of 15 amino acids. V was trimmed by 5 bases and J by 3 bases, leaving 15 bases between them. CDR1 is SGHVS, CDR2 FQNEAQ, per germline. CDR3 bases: TGTGCCAGCAGCCCGCAGGGTTCGGGAACAGATACGCAGTATTTT. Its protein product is CASSPQGSGTDTQYF.

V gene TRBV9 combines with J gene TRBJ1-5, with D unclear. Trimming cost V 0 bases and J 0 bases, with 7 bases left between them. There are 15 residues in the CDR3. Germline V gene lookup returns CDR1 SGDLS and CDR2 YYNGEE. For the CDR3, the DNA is TGTGCCAGCAGCGTAGGCCCTAGTAGCAATCAGCCCCAGCATTTT. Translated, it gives CASSVGPSSNQPQHF.

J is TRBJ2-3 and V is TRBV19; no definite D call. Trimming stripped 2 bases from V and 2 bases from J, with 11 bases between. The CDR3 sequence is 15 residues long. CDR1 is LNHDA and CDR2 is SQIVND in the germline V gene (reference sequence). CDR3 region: CASSIIGFNTDTQYF. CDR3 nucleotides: TGTGCCAGTAGTATAATCGGCTTCAACACAGATACGCAGTATTTT.

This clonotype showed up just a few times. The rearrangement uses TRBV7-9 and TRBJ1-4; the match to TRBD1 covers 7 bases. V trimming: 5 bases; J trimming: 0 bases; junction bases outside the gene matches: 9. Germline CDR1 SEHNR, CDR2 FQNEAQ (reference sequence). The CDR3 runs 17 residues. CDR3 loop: CASSLTSQGATNEKLFF. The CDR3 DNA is TGTGCCAGCAGCCTCACCTCTCAGGGGGCAACTAATGAAAAACTGTTTTTT. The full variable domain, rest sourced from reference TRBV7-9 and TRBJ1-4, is DTGVSQNPRHKITKRGQNVTFRCDPISEHNRLYWYRQTLGQGPEFLTYFQNEAQLEKSRLLSDRFSAERPKGSFSTLEIQRTEQGDSAMYLCASSLTSQGATNEKLFFGSGTQLSVL.

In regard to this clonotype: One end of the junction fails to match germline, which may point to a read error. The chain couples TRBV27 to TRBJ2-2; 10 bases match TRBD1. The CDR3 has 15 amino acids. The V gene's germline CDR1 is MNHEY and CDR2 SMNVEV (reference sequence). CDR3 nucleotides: TGTGCCAGCAGCCGCAGACAGGGGGCGACCGAGGAGCTGTTTTTT. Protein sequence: CASSRRQGATEELFF.

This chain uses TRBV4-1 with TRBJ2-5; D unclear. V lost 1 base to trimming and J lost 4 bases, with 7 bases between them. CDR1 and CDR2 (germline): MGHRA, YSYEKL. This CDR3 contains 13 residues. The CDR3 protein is CASSQGRGETQYF. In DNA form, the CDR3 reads TGCGCCAGCAGCCAAGGGCGAGGAGAGACCCAGTACTTC.

This chain's CDR3 is CASSSELIADTQYF. The CDR3 DNA reads TGTGCCAGCAGTTCGGAACTAATCGCAGATACGCAGTATTTT. This chain links TRBV12-3 or TRBV12-4 with TRBJ2-3, with D hard to call. The CDR3 runs 14 residues. V was cut by 4 bases and J by 4 bases, with 12 bases left in between.

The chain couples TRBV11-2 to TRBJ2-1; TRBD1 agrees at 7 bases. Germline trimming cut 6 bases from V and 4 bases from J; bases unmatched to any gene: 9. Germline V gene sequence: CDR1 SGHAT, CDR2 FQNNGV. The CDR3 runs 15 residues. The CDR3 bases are TGTGCCAGCAGTCCGCCGGACAGGCCGTACAATGAGCAGTTCTTC. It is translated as CASSPPDRPYNEQFF.

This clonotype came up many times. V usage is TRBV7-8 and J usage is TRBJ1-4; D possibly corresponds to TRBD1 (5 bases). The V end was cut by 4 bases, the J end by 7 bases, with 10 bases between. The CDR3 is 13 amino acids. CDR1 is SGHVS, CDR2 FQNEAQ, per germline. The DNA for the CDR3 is TGTGCCAGCAGCTCGCGGGACGGTGAAAAACTGTTTTTT. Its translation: CASSSRDGEKLFF.

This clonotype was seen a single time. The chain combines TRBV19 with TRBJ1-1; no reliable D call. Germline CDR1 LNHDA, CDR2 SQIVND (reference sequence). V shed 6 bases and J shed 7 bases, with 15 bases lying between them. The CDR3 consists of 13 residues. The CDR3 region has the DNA TGTGCCAGTAGCGAACAGTTTAAAGATGAAGCTTTCTTT. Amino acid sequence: CASSEQFKDEAFF.

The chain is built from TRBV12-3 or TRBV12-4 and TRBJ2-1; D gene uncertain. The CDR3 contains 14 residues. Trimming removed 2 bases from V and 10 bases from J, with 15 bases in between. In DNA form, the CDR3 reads TGTGCCAGCAGTTTAATGAAGTCACCGACCGAGCAGTTCTTC. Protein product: CASSLMKSPTEQFF.

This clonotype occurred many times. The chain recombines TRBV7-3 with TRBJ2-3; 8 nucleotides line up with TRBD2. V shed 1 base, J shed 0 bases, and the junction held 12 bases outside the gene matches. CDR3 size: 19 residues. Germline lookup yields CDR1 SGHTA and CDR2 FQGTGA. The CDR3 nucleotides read TGTGCCAGCAGCTTAATTGCGACTAGCGAAGATTCTAGCACAGATACGCAGTATTTT. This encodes CASSLIATSEDSSTDTQYF.

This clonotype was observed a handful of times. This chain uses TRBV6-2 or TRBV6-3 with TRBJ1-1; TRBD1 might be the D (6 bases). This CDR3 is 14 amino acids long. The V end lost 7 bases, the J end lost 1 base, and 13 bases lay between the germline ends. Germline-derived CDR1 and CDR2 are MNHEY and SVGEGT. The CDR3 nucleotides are TGTGCCAGCAAAGAGGACAGCCAGAACACTGAAGCTTTCTTT. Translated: CASKEDSQNTEAFF.

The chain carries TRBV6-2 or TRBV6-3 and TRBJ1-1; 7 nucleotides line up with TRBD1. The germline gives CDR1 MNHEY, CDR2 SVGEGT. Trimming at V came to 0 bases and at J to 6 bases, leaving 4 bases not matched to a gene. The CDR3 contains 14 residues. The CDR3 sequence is CASSYSPQGAEAFF. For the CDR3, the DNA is TGTGCCAGCAGTTACTCGCCCCAGGGGGCTGAAGCTTTCTTT.

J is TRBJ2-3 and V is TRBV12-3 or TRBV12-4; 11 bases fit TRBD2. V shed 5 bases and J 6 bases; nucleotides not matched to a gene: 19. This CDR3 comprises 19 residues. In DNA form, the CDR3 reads TGTGCCAGCAGTCCGGTCCCCCAGCAAACTAGCGGGGGAGGGGATACGCAGTATTTT. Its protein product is CASSPVPQQTSGGGDTQYF.

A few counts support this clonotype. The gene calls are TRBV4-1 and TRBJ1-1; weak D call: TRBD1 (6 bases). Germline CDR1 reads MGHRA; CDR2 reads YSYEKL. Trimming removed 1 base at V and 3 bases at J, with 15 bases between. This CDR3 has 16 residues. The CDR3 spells CASSQGKGVIDTEAFF. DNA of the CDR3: TGCGCCAGCAGCCAAGGAAAGGGGGTGATCGACACTGAAGCTTTCTTT.

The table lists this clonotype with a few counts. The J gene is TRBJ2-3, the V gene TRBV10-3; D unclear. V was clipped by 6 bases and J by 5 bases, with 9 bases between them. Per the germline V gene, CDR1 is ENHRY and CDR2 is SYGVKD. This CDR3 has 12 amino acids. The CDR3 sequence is CAISRLEDTQYF. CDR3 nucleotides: TGTGCCATCAGCCGACTGGAAGATACGCAGTATTTT.

CDR3 protein: CSVEDGGLETDTQYF. The CDR3 DNA is TGCAGCGTTGAAGATGGGGGACTAGAAACAGATACGCAGTATTTT. The chain carries TRBV29-1 and TRBJ2-3, with 8 nucleotides matching TRBD2. The CDR3 contains 15 residues. CDR1 is SQVTM and CDR2 is ANQGSEA in the germline V gene. Germline trimming cut 0 bases from V and 3 bases from J; bases unmatched to any gene: 5.

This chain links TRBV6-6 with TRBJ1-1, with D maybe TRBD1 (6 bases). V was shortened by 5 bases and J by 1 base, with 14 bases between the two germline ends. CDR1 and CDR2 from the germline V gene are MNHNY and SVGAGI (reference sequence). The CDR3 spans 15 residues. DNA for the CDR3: TGTGCCAGCAGTCCTTCGGGGGCACCGAACACTGAAGCTTTCTTT. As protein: CASSPSGAPNTEAFF.

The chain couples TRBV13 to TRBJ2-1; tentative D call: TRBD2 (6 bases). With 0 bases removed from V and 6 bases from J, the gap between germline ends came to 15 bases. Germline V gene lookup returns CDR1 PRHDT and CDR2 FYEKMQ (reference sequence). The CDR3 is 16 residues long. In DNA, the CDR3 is TGTGCCAGCAGCTTAGGCACGGGACTCCCTTCCAATGAGCAGTTCTTC. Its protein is CASSLGTGLPSNEQFF. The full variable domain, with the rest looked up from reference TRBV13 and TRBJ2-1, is AAGVIQSPRHLIKEKRETATLKCYPIPRHDTVYWYQQGPGQDPQFLISFYEKMQSDKGSIPDRFSAQQFSDYHSELNMSSLELGDSALYFCASSLGTGLPSNEQFFGPGTRLTVL.

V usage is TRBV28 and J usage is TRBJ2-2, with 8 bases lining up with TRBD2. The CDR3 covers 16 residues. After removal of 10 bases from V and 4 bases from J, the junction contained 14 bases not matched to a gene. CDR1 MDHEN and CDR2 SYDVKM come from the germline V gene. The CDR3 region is CAIQDSGGAPTGELFF. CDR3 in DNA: TGTGCCATACAGGATTCCGGGGGGGCGCCCACCGGGGAGCTGTTTTTT.

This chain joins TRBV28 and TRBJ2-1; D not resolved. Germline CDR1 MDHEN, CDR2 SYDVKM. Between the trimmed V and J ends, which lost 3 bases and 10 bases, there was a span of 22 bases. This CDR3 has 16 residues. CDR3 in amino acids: CASSFIGATERYEQFF. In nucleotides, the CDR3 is TGTGCCAGCAGTTTCATAGGTGCTACGGAACGTTACGAGCAGTTCTTC.

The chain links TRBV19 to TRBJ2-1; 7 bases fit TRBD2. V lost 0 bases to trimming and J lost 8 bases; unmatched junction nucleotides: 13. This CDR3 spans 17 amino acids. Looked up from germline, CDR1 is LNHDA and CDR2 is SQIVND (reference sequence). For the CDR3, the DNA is TGTGCCAGTAGTATAGATCTAAGGGAGCGGGGTAGGGATGAGCAGTTCTTC. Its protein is CASSIDLRERGRDEQFF.

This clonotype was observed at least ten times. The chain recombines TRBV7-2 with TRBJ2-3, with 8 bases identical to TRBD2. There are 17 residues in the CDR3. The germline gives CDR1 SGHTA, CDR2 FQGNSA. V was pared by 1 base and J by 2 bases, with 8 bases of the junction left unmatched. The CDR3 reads CASSLVFVAGYTDTQYF. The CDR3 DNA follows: TGTGCCAGCAGCTTAGTTTTTGTAGCGGGGTACACAGATACGCAGTATTTT.

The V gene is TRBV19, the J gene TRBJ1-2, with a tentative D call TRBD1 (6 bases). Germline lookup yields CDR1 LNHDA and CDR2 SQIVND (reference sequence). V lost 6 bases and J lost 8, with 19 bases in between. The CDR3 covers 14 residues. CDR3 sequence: CASSNFTGKDGYTF. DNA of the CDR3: TGTGCCAGTAGCAATTTTACAGGGAAAGACGGCTACACCTTC.